These T cell receptor beta chains were read from a single sample in a study of identical twins. MiXCR, run by TCRdb on the 5' RACE reads, gives a single entry per CDR3 protein. The sample has 600,000 to 850,000 distinct CDR3 sequences, approximately 18% seen once. This same sample was also part of a study on T cells expressing NK-cell markers.

Material for sequencing was PBMCs. The receptors were sampled from a woman aged 18-30 years in good health. CDR3s leave out the opening cysteine and the closing phenylalanine or tryptophan. D genes are given only for firm matches. Expanded clones are given a class, and other clones once, few, many or no size at all.

cdr3_aa	clone_size	d_call	v_call
ASSLARRAAREQF	few	-	TRBV7-2
ASSLNFGTEAF	few	-	TRBV12-3/TRBV12-4
ATSRDSGTQY	few	-	TRBV15
SARGQPNTGELF	few	TRBD1	TRBV20-1
ASSYQTGALSSGANVLT	few	TRBD1	TRBV6-5
TSSQDRGATTDTQY	few	-	TRBV1
ASSFEPGNSPLH	-	-	TRBV7-9
SASIPPTNNEQF	few	-	TRBV20-1
ASSLLQRGRIGNTIY	few	-	TRBV7-2
ASSFGQSETQY	many	-	TRBV12-3/TRBV12-4
ASSLWDRDTEAF	-	TRBD1	TRBV7-8
ASSYAGTGSYEQY	-	TRBD1	TRBV5-1
ASSPALSTGSTPGANVLT	-	TRBD1	TRBV11-2
ASSVGQGEQY	few	TRBD1	TRBV9
SAARQTGDEQY	few	TRBD1	TRBV20-1
ASSSPWAGGSPEQY	-	-	TRBV12-3/TRBV12-4
ASSNQRSSYEQY	-	-	TRBV5-8
ASSQQFGGEQF	few	-	TRBV4-3
ASSLFGGPNTEAF	-	-	TRBV12-3/TRBV12-4
ASSLARVSYNEQF	-	-	TRBV7-2
ASSPRRTGELF	few	-	TRBV27
ASSPIGEGTEAF	-	-	TRBV18
ASSGGDLAERNTDTQY	-	TRBD2	TRBV9
ASSLVQGRGEQF	-	-	TRBV5-1
ASSTDRVDGNTIY	-	-	TRBV21-1
ASSSGLAGVGSSYEQY	-	TRBD2	TRBV12-3/TRBV12-4
ASRLSGGPDTQY	-	TRBD2	TRBV5-1
ATSDTQVQF	-	-	TRBV24-1
ATRTGNTGELF	-	-	TRBV28
AISVASGGHTDTQY	few	TRBD2	TRBV10-3
ASSYDRGVDQPQH	-	TRBD1	TRBV6-5
SARVGSYTGELF	few	-	TRBV20-1
SAPGPAGGNEQF	-	TRBD2	TRBV20-1
ASSLRGATGETQY	few	-	TRBV5-1
ASSSTANQPQH	few	-	TRBV11-2
ATSGRSGELF	few	-	TRBV24-1
TIPEGYGYT	few	-	TRBV29-1
ASSGPGRGTPGNEQF	few	-	TRBV12-3/TRBV12-4
ASSVAPLNTEAF	-	-	TRBV9
ASSLGTGVRNEKLF	-	TRBD1	TRBV5-1
ASSPVGVYEQY	few	-	TRBV3-1